This TCR beta chain is drawn from a study of blood T cell repertoires in COVID-19. Here immunoSEQ multiplex PCR was the method, and the copy in TCRdb shows in-frame clones only, minus some. Among over 200,000 clones listed, roughly four fifths were seen once. The source material was peripheral blood. The TCR was taken from a woman in her forties with acute or convalescent COVID-19.

In DNA, the CDR3 is TGCGCCAGCAGCATAGACAGCCCATCCTACAATGAGCAGTTCTTC. This translates into CASSIDSPSYNEQFF. V and J are TRBV5-1 and TRBJ2-1; a possible D gene is TRBD1 (5 bases). The V and J ends lost 4 bases and 1 base respectively, with 12 bases between them. The V gene's germline CDR1 is SGHRS and CDR2 YFSETQ. The CDR3 sequence is 15 residues long.